This T cell receptor (beta chain) was captured in a study of graft-versus-host responses after intestinal transplantation. Profiling relied on immunoSEQ multiplex PCR, and the TCRdb table lists in-frame clones only, not all of them. The data show 20,000 to 30,000 clones, with approximately 85% seen just once and more than 0.75% held by the top ten. Germline-derived CDR1 and CDR2 are MGHDK and SYGVNS. The CDR3 covers 15 residues. Trimming took 1 base from V and 1 from J, leaving 10 bases between them. Sequencing was performed on PBMCs, taken roughly 69 weeks after intestinal transplant. The clonotype originates from a human patient who received an intestinal transplant, so some T cells may come from the graft donor. The chain joins TRBV25-1 to TRBJ2-5, with D possibly being TRBD1 (6 bases). CDR3 sequence (DNA): TGTGCCAGCAGTGAATCTGGGACACCCCAAGAGACCCAGTACTTC. Protein product: CASSESGTPQETQYF. Full variable domain (missing parts from reference TRBV25-1 and TRBJ2-5): EADIYQTPRYLVIGTGKKITLECSQTMGHDKMYWYQQDPGMELHLIHYSYGVNSTEKGDLSSESTVSRIRTEHFPLTLESARPSHTSQYLCASSESGTPQETQYFGPGTRLLVL.